This T cell receptor (beta chain) was documented in a study of tumor and adjacent non-tumor tissue in lung cancer. Whole-study context: Each sample yielded approximately 4.2 million productive TCRbeta reads on average.

Looked up from germline, CDR1 is MNHEY and CDR2 is SVGAGI. The CDR3 is made up of 13 amino acids. J was trimmed by 6 bases and V by 6 bases; bases with no gene match: 7. RNA was extracted from bulk tissue without any cell sorting. This non-tumor lung sample came from over 3 cm beyond the tumor edge. This clonotype showed up many times. Three rounds of nested PCR, following a modified ARM-PCR protocol, produced the TCRbeta library. MiXCR was run by TCRdb on the multiplex PCR reads, yielding one entry per CDR3 protein. The data contain 52,000 or so distinct CDR3 sequences, about 70% of them seen just once; the ten biggest clones take up around a quarter.

Material for sequencing was distant non-tumor lung tissue. The rearrangement joins TRBV6-5 to TRBJ1-1; the match to TRBD1 covers 7 bases. This TCR came from a woman aged 55-69 years with non-small cell lung cancer. Here the CDR3 reads CASRMTGPAEAFF. In DNA, the CDR3 is TGTGCCAGCAGAATGACAGGGCCGGCTGAAGCTTTCTTT.